These T cell receptor beta chains were read from a single sample in a study of PD-L1 blockade in urothelial cancer. Here immunoSEQ multiplex PCR was the method, and the copy in TCRdb shows in-frame clones only, minus some. The sample gives tens of thousands of clones, 87% of which show up once; 7.6% is in the top ten. This material consisted of PBMCs, taken around atezolizumab (anti-PD-L1) treatment. Source of these receptors: a man aged 55 to 69 with urothelial cancer. CDR3s include the opening cysteine and the closing phenylalanine or tryptophan. The D gene is left open where the match is weak. Expanded clones are given a class, and other clones once, few, many or no size at all.

D gene: TRBD1
J gene: TRBJ1-3
clone size: once
V gene: TRBV6-5
CDR3 protein: CASSTDRRSGNTIYF
CDR3 DNA: TGTGCCAGCAGTACGGACAGGCGCTCTGGAAACACCATATATTTT

D gene: -
J gene: TRBJ1-2
clone size: few
V gene: TRBV5-8
CDR3 protein: CASSPPGGARGYTF
CDR3 DNA: TGTGCCAGCAGCCCACCTGGGGGGGCGCGGGGCTACACCTTC

D gene: TRBD2
J gene: TRBJ2-1
clone size: -
V gene: TRBV6-6
CDR3 protein: CASRVAGGLEEQFF
CDR3 DNA: TGTGCCAGCAGGGTAGCGGGGGGGCTTGAGGAGCAGTTCTTC

D gene: TRBD2
J gene: TRBJ2-3
clone size: -
V gene: TRBV9
CDR3 protein: CASSRGLGTDTQYF
CDR3 DNA: TGTGCCAGCAGTCGGGGACTAGGAACAGATACGCAGTATTTT

D gene: TRBD1
J gene: TRBJ2-7
clone size: -
V gene: TRBV18
CDR3 protein: CASSPLGQGVYEQYF
CDR3 DNA: TGTGCCAGCTCACCTCTAGGACAGGGTGTCTACGAGCAGTACTTC

D gene: -
J gene: TRBJ2-2
clone size: -
V gene: TRBV5-1
CDR3 protein: CASSFDPTRDTGELFF
CDR3 DNA: TGCGCCAGCAGCTTCGACCCCACTCGGGACACCGGGGAGCTGTTTTTT

D gene: TRBD2
J gene: TRBJ2-5
clone size: -
V gene: TRBV14
CDR3 protein: CASSMGLAGGHVETQYF
CDR3 DNA: TGTGCCAGCAGCATGGGACTAGCGGGGGGGCACGTAGAGACCCAGTACTTC

D gene: -
J gene: TRBJ1-2
clone size: few
V gene: TRBV30
CDR3 protein: CAWSQLYGYTF
CDR3 DNA: TGTGCCTGGAGTCAGTTATATGGCTACACCTTC

D gene: -
J gene: TRBJ1-4
clone size: -
V gene: TRBV6-1
CDR3 protein: CASSANRATNEKLFF
CDR3 DNA: TGTGCCAGCAGTGCGAACAGGGCAACTAATGAAAAACTGTTTTTT

D gene: TRBD1
J gene: TRBJ2-1
clone size: once
V gene: TRBV7-7
CDR3 protein: CASSFGQGNEQFF
CDR3 DNA: TGTGCTAGCAGCTTTGGACAGGGCAATGAGCAGTTCTTC